The count of the clone carrying this TCR beta chain is one. The antigen remains undetermined. Trimming cost V 5 bases and J 5 bases; bases outside gene matches: 3. The CDR3 loop spans 13 amino acids. CDR1 WSHSY and CDR2 SAAADI come from the germline V gene. Data came from immunoSEQ multiplex PCR; TCRdb stores just in-frame clones and leaves some out. The table records about 9,600 clones, less than 85% of them present only once. This sample was taken from a study of CD4+ T cells in melanoma. Study-wide results and caveats: A reported correlation linked neoantigen-specific CD4+ T cells to CD8+, macrophage and B cell function. Reportedly, melanoma neoantigen-specific CD4+ T cells showed varied differentiation states.

The V and J genes are TRBV10-2 and TRBJ2-5; the match to TRBD1 covers 9 bases. The TCR originated in a human donor with melanoma. The specimen sequenced was cells from a culture (not recorded whether cultured in vitro). Here the CDR3 reads CASSFTGGETQYF. For the CDR3, the DNA is TGCGCCAGCAGTTTCACAGGGGGCGAGACCCAGTACTTC.